This T cell receptor beta chain was identified in a study of blood T cell repertoires in COVID-19 (dated by TCRdb to between 2020 and 2021). Background on the whole study: Collaborator samples came from the United States, Italy and Spain and covered acute and convalescent phases of COVID-19. The prospective study material was composed of cDNA or gDNA derived from T cells, B-cell-depleted T cells, or PBMCs. Subjects who had been exposed to COVID-19, were actively infected with it, or had recovered from it provided the deeply sampled blood TCRbeta repertoires that made up the dataset. A freely available public database, intended as a resource for researchers studying the immune response to SARS-CoV-2, is where the repertoires were released. Samples were obtained from the ongoing ImmuneRACE study (first 160 participants) and from over a thousand subjects provided by 6 global collaborators. The sample metadata nearly always contained a de-identified subject ID, COVID-19 status, age in years and sex. HLA class I and class II types, where available, came from metadata supplied by the sample provider rather than from assay-based typing. Paper-wide results and their limitations: Clinical and demographic metadata were provided uncurated, with the amount varying by source and participant.

At one collaborating source in Seattle, patients were enrolled during active infection and were followed longitudinally through the course of disease. Collaborating institutions collected whole blood in K2EDTA tubes following their own protocols. Collaborator samples were shipped for TCRbeta analysis as frozen whole blood, isolated PBMCs, or DNA extracted from either sample type. In regard to this clone: What this receptor recognizes is not known. No base quality values were provided; no much bigger clone lies one nucleotide off.

The immunoSEQ Assay, a bias-controlled multiplex PCR, was used to amplify TCRbeta CDR3 regions from genomic DNA. As for how the authors treated the data: The number of nucleated cells in each sample was estimated from the amplification of reference gene primers within the assay. Sequence reads were collapsed and filtered to measure the absolute abundance of every unique TCRbeta CDR3 rearrangement. For each sample, productive Simpson clonality was calculated as the square root of Simpson's diversity index across productive rearrangements. The immuneACCESS repertoire file appears here via TCRdb, limited to in-frame rearrangements. These files lack a portion of the clones; in checked studies, under half of the deficit traces to unresolved V genes, and the cause of the others is not known. V, J and clone size reflect that table, while D and trimming were determined from the DNA. The sample has about 370,000 clones on record, 89% of them singletons. Clones ranked in the top ten supply approximately 3% of the sample.

The germline V gene encodes CDR1 MDHEN and CDR2 SYDVKM. V and J are trimmed by 4 bases and 2 bases, and the gene matches miss 9 bases of the junction. The CDR3 sequence holds 16 residues, the cysteine and valine included. Only the CDR3 part of the read is kept: 48 bases, read in frame from the first base. The chain joins TRBV28 to TRBJ2-7; 9 middle bases align to TRBD2. The sequenced sample consisted of peripheral blood. The receptor comes from a woman in her 30s with COVID-19, enrolled during active disease. Here the CDR3 is given as CASSSGRTSETYEQYV. The bases are TGTGCCAGCAGTTCCGGCAGGACTAGCGAGACCTACGAGCAGTACGTC.